The text below deals with one T cell receptor (beta chain). TCRdb processed the 5' RACE reads again and assigns one entry to each CDR3 protein, with no DNA. Recorded for this sample: about 440,000 distinct CDR3 sequences. The CDR3 totals 15 residues. Germline V CDR1 and CDR2: SGHKS, YYEKEE (reference sequence). The data originate from a study of monozygotic twins with inflammatory bowel disease. The rearrangement links TRBV5-5 to TRBJ1-5; the D call from TCRdb, TRBD1, cannot be confirmed without DNA. Specimen: blood. The TCR originated in a human donor with ulcerative colitis or Crohn's disease, or a healthy co-twin of an affected twin (not recorded which). The CDR3 reads CASSLFVRGSQPQHF.